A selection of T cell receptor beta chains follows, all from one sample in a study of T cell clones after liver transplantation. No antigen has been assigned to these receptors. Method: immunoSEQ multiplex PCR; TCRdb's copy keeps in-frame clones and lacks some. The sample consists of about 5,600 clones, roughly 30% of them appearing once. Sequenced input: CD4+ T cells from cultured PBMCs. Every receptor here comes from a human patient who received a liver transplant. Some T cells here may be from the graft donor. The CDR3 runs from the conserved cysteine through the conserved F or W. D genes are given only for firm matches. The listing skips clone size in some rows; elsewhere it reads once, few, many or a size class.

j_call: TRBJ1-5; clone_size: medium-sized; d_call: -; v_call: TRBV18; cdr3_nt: TGTGCCAGCTCACCACAGGGGGGCAATCAGCCCCAGCATTTT; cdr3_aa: CASSPQGGNQPQHF
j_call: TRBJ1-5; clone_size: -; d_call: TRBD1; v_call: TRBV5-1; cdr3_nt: TGCGCCAGCAGCTTGTCTCCCGGGACAGGGGTACAGCCCCAGCATTTT; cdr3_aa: CASSLSPGTGVQPQHF
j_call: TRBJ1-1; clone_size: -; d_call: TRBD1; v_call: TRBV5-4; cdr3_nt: TGTGCCAGTGCGACAGGGTTGAACACTGAAGCTTTCTTT; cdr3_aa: CASATGLNTEAFF
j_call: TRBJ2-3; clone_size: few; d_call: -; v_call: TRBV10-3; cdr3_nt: TGTGCCACCAAGGGGGGTAGCGATACGCAGTATTTT; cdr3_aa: CATKGGSDTQYF
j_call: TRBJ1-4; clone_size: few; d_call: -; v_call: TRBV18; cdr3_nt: TGTGCCAGCTCACCGGATCAGGCAGGGTGGGAAAAACTGTTTTTT; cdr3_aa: CASSPDQAGWEKLFF
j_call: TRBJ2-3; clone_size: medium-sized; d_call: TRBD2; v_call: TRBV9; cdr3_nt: TGTGCCAGCAGCGTAGACGGGGGGACAGATACGCAGTATTTT; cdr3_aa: CASSVDGGTDTQYF
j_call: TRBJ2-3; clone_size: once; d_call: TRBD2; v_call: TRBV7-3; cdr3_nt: TGTGCCAGCAGCCATAGGCGGGGGACAGATACGCAGTATTTT; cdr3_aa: CASSHRRGTDTQYF
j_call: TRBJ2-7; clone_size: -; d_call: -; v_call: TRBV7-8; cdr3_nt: TGTGCCAGCAGCTTAAGGGCCCACCAATACGAGCAGTACTTC; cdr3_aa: CASSLRAHQYEQYF
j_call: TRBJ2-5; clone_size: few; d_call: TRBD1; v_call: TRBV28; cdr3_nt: TGTGCCAGCCGCACAGGGGGCGAGGGTGAGACCCAGTACTTC; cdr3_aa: CASRTGGEGETQYF
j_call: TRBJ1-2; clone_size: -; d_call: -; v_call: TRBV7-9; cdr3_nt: TGTGCCAGCAGCCCACAGAGTTATAACTATGGCTACACCTTC; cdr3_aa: CASSPQSYNYGYTF
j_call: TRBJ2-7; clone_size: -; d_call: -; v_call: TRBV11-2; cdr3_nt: TGTGCCAGCAGCTCCCAGGTCCCCTACGAGCAGTACTTC; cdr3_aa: CASSSQVPYEQYF
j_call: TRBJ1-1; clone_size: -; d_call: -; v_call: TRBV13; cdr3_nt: TGTGCCAGCAGTCCGTGGGGGGCCGTTCCTGAAGCTTTCTTT; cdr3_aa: CASSPWGAVPEAFF
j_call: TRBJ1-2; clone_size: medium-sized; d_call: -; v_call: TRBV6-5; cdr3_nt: TGTGCCAGCAGTTACGGACCCTTTGATGGCTACACCTTC; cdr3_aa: CASSYGPFDGYTF
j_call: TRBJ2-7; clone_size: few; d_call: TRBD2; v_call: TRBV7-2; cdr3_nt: TGTGCCAGCAGCTCGACCGGGACTAGCAACGAGCAGTACTTC; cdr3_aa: CASSSTGTSNEQYF
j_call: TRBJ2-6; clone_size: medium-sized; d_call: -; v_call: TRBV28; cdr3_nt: TGTGCCAGCAGTTCCTGGACAGCACAGACCTCTGGGGCCAACGTCCTGACTTTC; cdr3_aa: CASSSWTAQTSGANVLTF
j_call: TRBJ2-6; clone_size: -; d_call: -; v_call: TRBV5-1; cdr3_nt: TGCGCCAGCACTCTTCCTGGGGCCAACGTCCTGACTTTC; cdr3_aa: CASTLPGANVLTF
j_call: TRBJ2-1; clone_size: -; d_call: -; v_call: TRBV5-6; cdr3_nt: TGTGCCAGCAGCCCGGGACCCTACAATGAGCAGTTCTTC; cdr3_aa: CASSPGPYNEQFF
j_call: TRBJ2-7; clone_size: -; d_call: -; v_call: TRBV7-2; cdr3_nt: TGTGCCAGCAGCCTGACAGGTTACGAGCAGTACTTC; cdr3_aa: CASSLTGYEQYF
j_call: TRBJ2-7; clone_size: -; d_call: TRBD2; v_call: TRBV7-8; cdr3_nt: TGTGCCAGCCGCCCAGCGGGAGTGAACTACGAGCAGTACTTC; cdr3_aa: CASRPAGVNYEQYF
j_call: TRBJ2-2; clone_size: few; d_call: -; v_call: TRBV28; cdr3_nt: TGTGCCAGCAGTTTAAGACTAGCCGGGGAGCTGTTTTTT; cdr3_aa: CASSLRLAGELFF
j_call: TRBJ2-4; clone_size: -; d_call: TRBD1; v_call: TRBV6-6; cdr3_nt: TGTGCCAGCGGACTTCATTCAGGGGGCGCGAACATTCAGTACTTC; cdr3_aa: CASGLHSGGANIQYF
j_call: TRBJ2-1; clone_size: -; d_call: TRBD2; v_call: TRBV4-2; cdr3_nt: TGTGCCAGCAGCCAAGAGGGAAGGGCTAGCGGGAGGCGTACAGGTTACAATGAGCAGTTCTTC; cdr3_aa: CASSQEGRASGRRTGYNEQFF
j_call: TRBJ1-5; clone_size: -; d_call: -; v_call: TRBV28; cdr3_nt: TGTGCCAGCGGTCTGCCCCGGGCTAGCAATCAGCCCCAGCATTTT; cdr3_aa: CASGLPRASNQPQHF
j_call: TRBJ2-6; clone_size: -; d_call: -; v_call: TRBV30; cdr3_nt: TGTGCCTGGAGTGGGTCCTTTGCCCGGGCCAACGTCCTGACTTTC; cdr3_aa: CAWSGSFARANVLTF
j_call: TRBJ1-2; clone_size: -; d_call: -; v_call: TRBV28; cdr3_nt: TGTGCCAGCAGCGGGGGTAGCCGGCTGCTAGATGGCTACACCTTC; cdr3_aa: CASSGGSRLLDGYTF
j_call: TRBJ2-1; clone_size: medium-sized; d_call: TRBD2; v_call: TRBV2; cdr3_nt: TGTGCCAGCACCCCGGAACTAGCGGGAGTCGGGGAGCAGTTCTTC; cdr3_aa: CASTPELAGVGEQFF
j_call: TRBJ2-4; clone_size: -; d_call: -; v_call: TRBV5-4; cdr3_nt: TGTGCCAGCAGCCAAGAAGTCAGGCGAAACATTCAGTACTTC; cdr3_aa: CASSQEVRRNIQYF
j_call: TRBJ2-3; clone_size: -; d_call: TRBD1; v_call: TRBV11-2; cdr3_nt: TGTGCCAGCAGCCCGACAGGGGACACAGATACGCAGTATTTT; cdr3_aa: CASSPTGDTDTQYF
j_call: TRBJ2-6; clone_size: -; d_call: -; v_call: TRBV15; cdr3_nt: TGTGCCACCAGCAGAGAAGGGACGGTCGTCTCTGGGGCCAACGTCCTGACTTTC; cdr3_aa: CATSREGTVVSGANVLTF
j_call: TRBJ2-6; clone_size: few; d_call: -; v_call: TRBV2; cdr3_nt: TGTTCCTCTGGGGCCAACGTCCTGACTTTC; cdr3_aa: CSSGANVLTF
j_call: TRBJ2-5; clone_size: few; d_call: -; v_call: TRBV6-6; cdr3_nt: TGTGCCAGCCGACGCACAGTCTCACAAGAGACCCAGTACTTC; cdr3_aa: CASRRTVSQETQYF
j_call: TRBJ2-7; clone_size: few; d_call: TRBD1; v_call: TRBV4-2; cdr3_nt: TGTGCCAGCAGCCCACTCGGGACAGGGCGCTACGAGCAGTACTTC; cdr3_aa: CASSPLGTGRYEQYF
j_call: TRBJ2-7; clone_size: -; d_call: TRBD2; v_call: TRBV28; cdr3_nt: TGTGCCAGCAGTTCATTCCTAGCGGGGGCCATCTACGAGCAGTACTTC; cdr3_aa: CASSSFLAGAIYEQYF
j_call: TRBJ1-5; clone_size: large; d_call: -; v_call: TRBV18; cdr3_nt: TGTGCCAGCTCACCGGACGGCAGCAGCAATCAGCCCCAGCATTTT; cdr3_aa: CASSPDGSSNQPQHF
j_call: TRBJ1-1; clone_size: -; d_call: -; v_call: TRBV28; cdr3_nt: TGTGCCAGCAGTTTAGTTGGGATTACTGAAGCTTGCTTT; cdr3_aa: CASSLVGITEACF
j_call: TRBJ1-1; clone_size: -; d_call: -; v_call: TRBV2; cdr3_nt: TGTGCCAGCAGTGAATCTCCAGGGAGGGTCACTGAAGCTTTCTTT; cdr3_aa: CASSESPGRVTEAFF
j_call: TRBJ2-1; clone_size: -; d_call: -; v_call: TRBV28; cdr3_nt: TGTGCCAGCAAAACACCAACGGCCGAGCAGTTCTTC; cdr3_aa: CASKTPTAEQFF
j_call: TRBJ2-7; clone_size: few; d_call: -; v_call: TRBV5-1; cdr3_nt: TGCGCCAGCAGCTTGGTGGTAGCCCCCTACGAGCAGTACTTC; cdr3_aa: CASSLVVAPYEQYF
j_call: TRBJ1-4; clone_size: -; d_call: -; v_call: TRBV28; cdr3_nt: TGTGCCAGCAGTTCAGGGACTCCCGCGGAAAAACTGTTTTTT; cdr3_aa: CASSSGTPAEKLFF
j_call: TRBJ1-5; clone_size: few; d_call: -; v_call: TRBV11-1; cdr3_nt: TGTGCCAGCAGCGGGGGGACCAGATCCGGGCAGCCCCAGCATTTT; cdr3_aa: CASSGGTRSGQPQHF
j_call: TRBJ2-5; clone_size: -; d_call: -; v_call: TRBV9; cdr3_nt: TGTGCCAGCAGCGGCGGGGCAACAAAAGAGACCCAGTACTTC; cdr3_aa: CASSGGATKETQYF
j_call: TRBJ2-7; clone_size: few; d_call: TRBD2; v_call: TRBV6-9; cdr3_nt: TGTGCCAGCACCCTAGGGCTAGCGGCCCTGGATCAGTACTTC; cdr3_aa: CASTLGLAALDQYF
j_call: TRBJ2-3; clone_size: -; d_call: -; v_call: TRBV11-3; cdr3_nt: TGTGCCAGCAGCCTTGAGGATAACGGGTTCGGCACAGATACGCAGTATTTT; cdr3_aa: CASSLEDNGFGTDTQYF
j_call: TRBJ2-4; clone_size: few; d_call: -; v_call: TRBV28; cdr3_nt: TGTGCCAGCAGTGGGACGGCCCAAAGGAACATTCAGTACTTC; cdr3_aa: CASSGTAQRNIQYF